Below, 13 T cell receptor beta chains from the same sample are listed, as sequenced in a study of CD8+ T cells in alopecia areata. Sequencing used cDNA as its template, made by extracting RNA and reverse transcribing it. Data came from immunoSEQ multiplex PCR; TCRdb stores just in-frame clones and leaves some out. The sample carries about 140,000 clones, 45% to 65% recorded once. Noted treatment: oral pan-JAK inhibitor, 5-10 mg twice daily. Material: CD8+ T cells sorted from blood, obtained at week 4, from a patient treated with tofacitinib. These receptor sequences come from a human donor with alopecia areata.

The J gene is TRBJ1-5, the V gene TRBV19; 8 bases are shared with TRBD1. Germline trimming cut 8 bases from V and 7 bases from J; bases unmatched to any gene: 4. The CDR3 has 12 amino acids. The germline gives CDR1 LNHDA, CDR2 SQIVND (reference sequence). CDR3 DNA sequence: TGTGCCAGTGGACAGGGAATCCAGCCCCAGCATTTT. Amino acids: CASGQGIQPQHF. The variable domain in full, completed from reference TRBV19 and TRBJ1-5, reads DGGITQSPKYLFRKEGQNVTLSCEQNLNHDAMYWYRQDPGQGLRLIYYSQIVNDFQKGDIAEGYSVSREKKESFPLTVTSAQKNPTAFYLCASGQGIQPQHFGDGTRLSIL.

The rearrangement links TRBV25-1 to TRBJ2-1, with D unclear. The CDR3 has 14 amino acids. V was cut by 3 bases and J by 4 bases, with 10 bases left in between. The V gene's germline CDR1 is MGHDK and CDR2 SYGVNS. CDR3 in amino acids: CASSDSQSYNEQFF. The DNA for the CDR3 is TGTGCCAGCAGTGATTCACAGTCATACAATGAGCAGTTCTTC.

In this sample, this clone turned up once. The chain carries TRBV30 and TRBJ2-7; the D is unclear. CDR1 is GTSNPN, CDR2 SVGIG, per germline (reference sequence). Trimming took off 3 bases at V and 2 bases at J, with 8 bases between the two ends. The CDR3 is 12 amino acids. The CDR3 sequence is CAWRVDTYEQYF. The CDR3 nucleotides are TGTGCCTGGAGAGTCGACACCTACGAGCAGTACTTC.

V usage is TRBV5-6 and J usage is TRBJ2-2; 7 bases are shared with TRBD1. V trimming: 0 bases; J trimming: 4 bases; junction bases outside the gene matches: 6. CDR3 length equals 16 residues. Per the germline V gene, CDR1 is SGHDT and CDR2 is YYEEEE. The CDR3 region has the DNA TGTGCCAGCAGCTTGGTGGAACAGGGGCTCACCGGGGAGCTGTTTTTT. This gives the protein CASSLVEQGLTGELFF.

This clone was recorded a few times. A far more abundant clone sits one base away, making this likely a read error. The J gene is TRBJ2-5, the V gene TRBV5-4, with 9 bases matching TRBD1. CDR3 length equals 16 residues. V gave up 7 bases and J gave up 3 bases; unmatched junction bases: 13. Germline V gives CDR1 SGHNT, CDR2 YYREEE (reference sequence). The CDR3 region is CASCRTGTGREETQYF. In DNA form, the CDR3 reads TGTGCCAGCTGCAGGACCGGGACAGGGCGCGAAGAGACCCAGTACTTC.

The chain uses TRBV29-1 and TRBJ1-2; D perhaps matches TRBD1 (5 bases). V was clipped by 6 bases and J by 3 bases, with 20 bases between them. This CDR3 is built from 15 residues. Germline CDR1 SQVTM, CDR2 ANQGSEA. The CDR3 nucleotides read TGCAGCGTCGTGGGAGGGGACCCTAGTTACTATGGCTACACCTTC. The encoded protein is CSVVGGDPSYYGYTF.

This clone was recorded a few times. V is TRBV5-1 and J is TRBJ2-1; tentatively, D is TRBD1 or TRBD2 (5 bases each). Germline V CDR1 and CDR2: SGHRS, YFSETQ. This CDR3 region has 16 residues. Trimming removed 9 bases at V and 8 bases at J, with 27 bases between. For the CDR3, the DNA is TGCGCCACCTCGGGACCCCCGAATTCTGAGGTCGATGAGCAGTTCTTC. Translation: CATSGPPNSEVDEQFF.

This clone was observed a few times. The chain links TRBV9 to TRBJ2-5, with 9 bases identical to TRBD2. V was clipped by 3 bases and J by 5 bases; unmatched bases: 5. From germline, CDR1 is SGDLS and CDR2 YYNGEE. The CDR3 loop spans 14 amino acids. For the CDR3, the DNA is TGTGCCAGCAGCGGCGGGGGGGCCGGGGAGACCCAGTACTTC. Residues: CASSGGGAGETQYF.

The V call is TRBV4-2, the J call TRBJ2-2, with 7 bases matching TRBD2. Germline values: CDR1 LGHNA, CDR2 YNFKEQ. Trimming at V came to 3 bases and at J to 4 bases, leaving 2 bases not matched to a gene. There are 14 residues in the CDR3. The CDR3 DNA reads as TGTGCCAGCAGCCAGGGGGGGGTCACCGGGGAGCTGTTTTTT. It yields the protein CASSQGGVTGELFF.

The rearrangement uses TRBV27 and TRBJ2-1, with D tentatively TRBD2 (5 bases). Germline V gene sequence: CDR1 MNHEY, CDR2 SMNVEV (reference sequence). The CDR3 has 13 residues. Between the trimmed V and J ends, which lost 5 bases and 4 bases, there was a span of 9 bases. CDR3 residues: CASSPTGYNEQFF. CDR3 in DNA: TGTGCCAGCAGTCCGACGGGGTACAATGAGCAGTTCTTC.

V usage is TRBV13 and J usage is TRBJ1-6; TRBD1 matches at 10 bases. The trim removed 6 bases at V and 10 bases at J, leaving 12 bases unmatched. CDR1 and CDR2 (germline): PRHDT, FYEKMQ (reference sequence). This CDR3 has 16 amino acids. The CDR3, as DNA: TGTGCCAGCAGTTTATTTGACAGGGGGCAAGGATCACCCCTCCACTTT. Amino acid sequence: CASSLFDRGQGSPLHF.

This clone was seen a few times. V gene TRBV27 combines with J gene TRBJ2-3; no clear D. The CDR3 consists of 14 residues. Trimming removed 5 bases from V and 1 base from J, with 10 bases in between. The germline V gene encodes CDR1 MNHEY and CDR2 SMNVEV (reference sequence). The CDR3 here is CASSTLRGTDTQYF. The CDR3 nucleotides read TGTGCCAGCAGTACCCTTAGGGGCACAGATACGCAGTATTTT.

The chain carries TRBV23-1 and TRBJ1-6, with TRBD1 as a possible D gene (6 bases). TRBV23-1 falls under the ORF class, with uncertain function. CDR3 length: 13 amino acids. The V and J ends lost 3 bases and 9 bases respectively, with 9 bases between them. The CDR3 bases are TGCGCCAGCAGTCAGGGACATTTTTCACCCCTCCACTTT. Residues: CASSQGHFSPLHF.